What follows describes a single T cell receptor beta chain. What it recognizes is unknown. The sample contains more than one DNA sequence encoding this CDR3. This sample is drawn from a study of cytomegalovirus exposure and HLA in healthy donors. Researchers ran the PCR with 60 Vbeta and 13 Jbeta primers. The repertoire was sequenced with immunoSEQ multiplex PCR; TCRdb's copy has only in-frame clones and lacks some. The table has 150,000 to 200,000 clones, roughly 80% seen once; the top ten hold 3.4%. There are 20 residues in the CDR3. With V trimmed by 6 bases and J by 5 bases, 18 bases remained unmatched. The V gene's germline CDR1 is MNHEY and CDR2 SMNVEV (reference sequence). Study-wide points: Later analysis identified several of the most significant clusters that appeared linked to common viral pathogens.

Among the donors, all were healthy bone marrow donors. This TCR came from a man aged 40-49 years in good health and CMV-seropositive. This chain uses TRBV27 with TRBJ2-1, with 14 bases identical to TRBD2. Sequences were obtained from PBMCs. The CDR3 region has the DNA TGTGCCAGCAGAAAAGAAAAGACTCCGGGACTAGCGGGAGTCCACAATGAGCAGTTCTTC. It is translated as CASRKEKTPGLAGVHNEQFF.